Listed here are 10 T cell receptor beta chains from one sample, sequenced in a study of blood T cell repertoires in COVID-19. Measured with immunoSEQ multiplex PCR; TCRdb has only the in-frame clones, and not every one. The data show a few hundred thousand clones, with approximately 85% seen just once and 0.65% to 0.9% held by the top ten. Input material: peripheral blood. These receptor sequences come from a woman aged 25 to 39 with acute or convalescent COVID-19.

This clone occurred a few times. The chain joins TRBV29-1 to TRBJ1-2; D unresolved. The CDR3 loop spans 11 amino acids. The germline V gene encodes CDR1 SQVTM and CDR2 ANQGSEA. V lost 3 bases to trimming and J lost 8 bases, with 10 bases between them. The CDR3 coding sequence is TGCAGCGTTGAGGGGAGGAGCGGCTACACCTTC. Its protein product is CSVEGRSGYTF.

V is TRBV19 and J is TRBJ1-3, with 9 bases aligning to TRBD1. CDR1 and CDR2 from the germline V gene are LNHDA and SQIVND (reference sequence). V lost 4 bases, J lost 4 bases, and 5 bases stayed unmatched. The CDR3 covers 15 residues. CDR3 nucleotides: TGTGCCAGTAGTACCAGGGACAGGGAAGGAAACACCATATATTTT. Protein product: CASSTRDREGNTIYF.

V is TRBV6-2 or TRBV6-3 and J is TRBJ2-7; 15 bases agree with TRBD2. The germline gives CDR1 MNHEY, CDR2 SVGEGT. The CDR3 consists of 17 residues. Trimming at V came to 2 bases and at J to 5 bases, leaving 7 bases not matched to a gene. CDR3 nucleotide sequence: TGTGCCAGCAGTTACACACGCGGGACTAGCGGGAGGAACGAGCAGTACTTC. This codes for CASSYTRGTSGRNEQYF.

The V gene is TRBV19, the J gene TRBJ2-7; TRBD2 agrees at 8 bases. V lost 3 bases and J lost 5; bases outside the gene matches: 9. Germline CDR1 is LNHDA and CDR2 is SQIVND (reference sequence). This CDR3 is built from 15 residues. For the CDR3, the DNA is TGTGCCAGTAGTATTTCGGGAGGGCAATCTCACGAGCAGTACTTC. It specifies CASSISGGQSHEQYF.

The V gene is TRBV19, the J gene TRBJ2-1, with 11 bases identical to TRBD2. Looked up from germline, CDR1 is LNHDA and CDR2 is SQIVND (reference sequence). The CDR3 sequence is 14 residues long. V was clipped by 3 bases and J by 9 bases; unmatched bases: 4. The DNA of the CDR3 is TGTGCCAGTAGTATGACTAGCGGGATAGTTGAGCAGTTCTTC. Amino acids: CASSMTSGIVEQFF. Filled out from reference TRBV19 and TRBJ2-1, the complete variable domain reads DGGITQSPKYLFRKEGQNVTLSCEQNLNHDAMYWYRQDPGQGLRLIYYSQIVNDFQKGDIAEGYSVSREKKESFPLTVTSAQKNPTAFYLCASSMTSGIVEQFFGPGTRLTVL.

The chain recombines TRBV7-3 with TRBJ1-1; D uncertain. The germline V and J ends were trimmed by 5 bases and 1 base, with 14 bases remaining between them. The CDR3 extends over 15 amino acids. The germline V gene encodes CDR1 SGHTA and CDR2 FQGTGA. CDR3 nucleotides: TGTGCCAGCAGCCCCCGATCGCCCAGGAACACTGAAGCTTTCTTT. Its protein product is CASSPRSPRNTEAFF.

As to this clone: The same CDR3 also results from other DNA sequences found in this sample. This chain links TRBV19 with TRBJ2-7; a possible D gene is TRBD1 (5 bases). The CDR3 totals 14 residues. Trimming took 1 base from V and 2 from J, leaving 9 bases between them. Germline loops: CDR1 LNHDA, CDR2 SQIVND (reference sequence). The CDR3 protein is CASSIGTGAYEQYF. For the CDR3, the DNA is TGTGCCAGTAGTATAGGAACAGGAGCCTACGAGCAGTACTTC.

This clone was recorded only once. The rearrangement uses TRBV20-1 and TRBJ2-7; no firm D call. This CDR3 is 11 amino acids long. Germline values: CDR1 DFQATT, CDR2 SNEGSKA (reference sequence). Trimming left V 4 bases short and J 3 bases short, with 7 bases between. DNA for the CDR3: TGCAGTGCTAAACGAGACTACGAGCAGTACTTC. Its translation: CSAKRDYEQYF.

The rearrangement joins TRBV28 to TRBJ2-1, with D possibly TRBD2 on 5 matching bases. Germline CDR1 and CDR2: MDHEN and SYDVKM. V shed 6 bases and J shed 9 bases, with 9 bases lying between them. CDR3 length: 11 residues. The CDR3 coding sequence is TGTGCCAGCAGAACCCGGGGTGAGCAGTTCTTC. Encoded protein: CASRTRGEQFF.

The chain carries TRBV11-3 and TRBJ1-1; tentatively, D is TRBD1 (6 bases). V lost 2 bases, J lost 5 bases, and 12 bases lay in between. The CDR3 extends over 14 amino acids. Germline V gene data show CDR1 as SGHNT and CDR2 as YENEEA. The CDR3 region is CASSLYREGTEAFF. The CDR3 DNA reads as TGTGCCAGCAGCTTATACAGGGAAGGAACTGAAGCTTTCTTT.